Shown below are 29 T cell receptor beta chains from a single sample sequenced in a study of blood T cell repertoires in COVID-19. Assay used: immunoSEQ multiplex PCR; TCRdb lists only in-frame clones, some missing. The sample consists of about 220,000 clones, 80% to 90% of them appearing once. Sequencing was carried out using peripheral blood. The receptor source for this set is a man in his forties or fifties who had recovered from COVID-19.

This clone was seen once. The chain joins TRBV11-2 to TRBJ1-6; 10 positions agree with TRBD1. This CDR3 is built from 15 residues. The germline V gene encodes CDR1 SGHAT and CDR2 FQNNGV. The junction had 9 bases not matched to a gene; V was cut back by 5 bases and J by 11 bases. The CDR3 region has the DNA TGTGCCAGCAGCCGCGGGACAGGGGATTTGGCACCCCTCCACTTT. This sequence encodes CASSRGTGDLAPLHF.

In this sample, this clone turned up once. V is TRBV7-8 and J is TRBJ1-1; TRBD1 matches at 7 bases. The CDR3 length is 13 residues. Unmatched junction bases numbered 1, after V lost 3 bases and J lost 3 bases. From germline, CDR1 is SGHVS and CDR2 FQNEAQ. CDR3 loop: CASSFTGDTEAFF. The CDR3 DNA is TGTGCCAGCAGCTTTACAGGGGACACTGAAGCTTTCTTT.

The gene calls are TRBV19 and TRBJ1-6, with D uncertain. Trimming pared 5 bases from V and 8 bases from J, leaving 10 bases between. Germline V gene data show CDR1 as LNHDA and CDR2 as SQIVND (reference sequence). The CDR3 length is 13 residues. Written as DNA, the CDR3 is TGTGCCAGTAGTTATCCGGGAGATTCACCCCTCCACTTT. It translates to CASSYPGDSPLHF. The full variable domain, in which reference TRBV19 and TRBJ1-6 provide the parts outside the CDR3, is DGGITQSPKYLFRKEGQNVTLSCEQNLNHDAMYWYRQDPGQGLRLIYYSQIVNDFQKGDIAEGYSVSREKKESFPLTVTSAQKNPTAFYLCASSYPGDSPLHFGNGTRLTVT.

The rearrangement joins TRBV7-9 to TRBJ2-2, with D perhaps matching TRBD2 (6 bases). Germline CDR1 reads SEHNR; CDR2 reads FQNEAQ (reference sequence). The length of the CDR3 is 15 residues. Trimming removed 4 bases from V and 6 bases from J, with 15 bases in between. CDR3 region: CASSSTGTGAGELFF. CDR3 sequence (DNA): TGTGCCAGCAGCTCCACCGGGACTGGGGCCGGGGAGCTGTTTTTT.

V gene TRBV7-2 combines with J gene TRBJ1-2; tentatively, D is TRBD1 (6 bases). Per germline, CDR1 SGHTA and CDR2 FQGNSA. The CDR3 sequence is 14 residues long. V gave up 4 bases and J gave up 5 bases, with 14 bases separating them. In DNA form, the CDR3 reads TGTGCCAGCAGCTCCCTGACAGGCCCTTATGGCTACACCTTC. Translated, it gives CASSSLTGPYGYTF.

This chain connects TRBV5-5 to TRBJ2-3, with TRBD2 identical over 12 bases. Germline assignment: CDR1 SGHKS and CDR2 YYEKEE (reference sequence). V lost 5 bases, J lost 6 bases, and 7 bases stayed unmatched. The CDR3 totals 15 residues. CDR3 protein: CASSSTSGSGDTQYF. For the CDR3, the DNA is TGTGCCAGCAGTTCGACTAGCGGGAGTGGGGATACGCAGTATTTT.

V gene TRBV19 combines with J gene TRBJ1-2; no definite D call. Germline-derived CDR1 and CDR2 are LNHDA and SQIVND (reference sequence). With 10 bases removed from V and 5 bases from J, the gap between germline ends came to 20 bases. This CDR3 is built from 14 residues. The CDR3 loop is CATTDSSRRYGYTF. CDR3 bases: TGTGCCACCACCGATAGTTCCCGGAGGTATGGCTACACCTTC.

The V call is TRBV5-6, the J call TRBJ2-7, with a weak D call TRBD2 (5 bases). CDR1 is SGHDT, CDR2 YYEEEE, per germline. V lost 4 bases, J lost 5 bases, and 19 bases lay in between. The CDR3 has 15 residues. CDR3 sequence: CASSPVSGYPNEQYF. The CDR3 nucleotides are TGTGCCAGCAGCCCAGTCTCGGGATACCCGAACGAGCAGTACTTC.

V and J are TRBV4-1 and TRBJ1-5; D possibly corresponds to TRBD1 (6 bases). The CDR3 has 16 residues. Germline loops: CDR1 MGHRA, CDR2 YSYEKL. With 4 bases removed from V and 5 bases from J, the gap between germline ends came to 18 bases. The chain's CDR3 is CASSPAGGRGHQPQHF. CDR3 sequence (DNA): TGCGCCAGCAGCCCGGCGGGAGGCAGGGGCCATCAGCCCCAGCATTTT.

In this sample, this clone turned up a few times. The chain joins TRBV7-2 to TRBJ1-5, with a tentative D call TRBD1 (6 bases). The CDR3 runs 15 residues. The V end was cut by 5 bases, the J end by 3 bases, with 14 bases between. Germline CDR1 is SGHTA and CDR2 is FQGNSA. CDR3 DNA: TGTGCCAGCAGCCGCACCGGGACAAACAATCAGCCCCAGCATTTT. Its protein product is CASSRTGTNNQPQHF.

This chain joins TRBV6-4 and TRBJ2-7, with unresolved D. The CDR3 runs 10 residues. The V end lost 6 bases, the J end lost 5 bases, and 5 bases lay between the germline ends. The germline CDR1 and CDR2 sequences are MRHNA and SNTAGT. In DNA, the CDR3 is TGTGCCAGCAGATCGGACGAGCAGTACTTC. Translating gives CASRSDEQYF.

This clone came up a few times. This chain links TRBV11-2 with TRBJ2-5, with D possibly being TRBD2 (6 bases). Trimming shortened V by 4 bases and J by 3 bases, and 9 bases separated the two germline ends. CDR3 size: 13 residues. Germline values: CDR1 SGHAT, CDR2 FQNNGV. The CDR3: CASSSWGEETQYF. CDR3 in DNA: TGTGCCAGCAGCTCCTGGGGGGAAGAGACCCAGTACTTC.

The V gene is TRBV7-9, the J gene TRBJ1-1, with 7 bases lining up with TRBD1. Trimming removed 6 bases from V and 4 bases from J; junction bases left unmatched: 11. Germline assignment: CDR1 SEHNR and CDR2 FQNEAQ (reference sequence). The CDR3 sequence is 15 residues long. The CDR3 coding sequence is TGTGCCAGCAGTTTCGACAGGGATCGTAGCACTGAAGCTTTCTTT. This translates into CASSFDRDRSTEAFF.

Of note for this clone: A read error may produce the germline difference seen at one junction end. The chain recombines TRBV6-5 with TRBJ2-7, with 8 bases identical to TRBD1. The germline V gene has CDR1 MNHEY and CDR2 SVGAGI. This CDR3 spans 14 amino acids. The CDR3 sequence is CASSDSGTGIEQYF. DNA for the CDR3: TGTGCCAGCAGTGACTCCGGGACAGGTATCGAGCAGTACTTC.

V and J are TRBV19 and TRBJ2-3, with 8 positions matching TRBD2. CDR3 size: 16 residues. V lost 5 bases and J lost 2; bases outside the gene matches: 9. Germline-derived CDR1 and CDR2 are LNHDA and SQIVND (reference sequence). CDR3 protein: CASSPRRGGSTDTQYF. DNA for the CDR3: TGTGCCAGTAGTCCGCGTCGGGGGGGATCCACAGATACGCAGTATTTT.

This CDR3 reads CASSLGRSDTQYF. CDR3 coding DNA: TGTGCCAGCAGTTTGGGGAGGTCAGATACGCAGTATTTT. The chain joins TRBV12-3 or TRBV12-4 to TRBJ2-3; tentative D call: TRBD2 (6 bases). The CDR3 has 13 amino acids. V lost 3 bases and J lost 4, with 8 bases in between.

The chain joins TRBV6-6 to TRBJ1-2; 10 bases agree with TRBD1. Trimming cost V 6 bases and J 7 bases; bases outside gene matches: 11. The germline V gene has CDR1 MNHNY and CDR2 SVGAGI (reference sequence). The length of the CDR3 is 15 residues. CDR3 coding DNA: TGTGCCAGCAGCTCTCCGGGACAGGGGCAGGGTGGCTACACCTTC. Amino acids: CASSSPGQGQGGYTF.

The chain links TRBV10-3 to TRBJ1-1; D uncertain. CDR3 length equals 13 residues. Trimming pared 6 bases from V and 4 bases from J, leaving 12 bases between. CDR1 and CDR2 (germline): ENHRY, SYGVKD. The CDR3: CAIRTPDSTEAFF. CDR3 coding DNA: TGTGCCATCAGGACCCCGGACTCCACTGAAGCTTTCTTT.

The V and J genes are TRBV18 and TRBJ2-5; 7 nucleotides align to TRBD1. V dropped 8 bases and J dropped 0; count of bases not matched to a gene: 3. CDR1 and CDR2 (germline): KGHSH, LQKENI. This CDR3 contains 13 residues. CDR3 sequence: CASRGTDQETQYF. The DNA for the CDR3 is TGTGCCAGCAGGGGGACAGACCAAGAGACCCAGTACTTC.

This clone appeared once. The genes are TRBV5-1 and TRBJ2-1; 7 bases align to TRBD2. The V gene's germline CDR1 is SGHRS and CDR2 YFSETQ. The CDR3 is 17 amino acids. After removal of 5 bases from V and 2 bases from J, the junction contained 13 bases not matched to a gene. CDR3 residues: CASRDWGGGLTYNEQFF. Here the CDR3 DNA reads TGCGCCAGCAGGGATTGGGGGGGAGGGCTTACCTACAATGAGCAGTTCTTC.

This chain uses TRBV19 with TRBJ2-2; 10 nucleotides match TRBD1. This CDR3 is built from 16 residues. Germline CDR1 is LNHDA and CDR2 is SQIVND (reference sequence). Trimming took 4 bases from V and 3 from J; bases not matched to a gene: 5. The chain's CDR3 is CASSTWGTGDTGELFF. The CDR3 nucleotides are TGTGCCAGTAGTACCTGGGGGACAGGGGACACCGGGGAGCTGTTTTTT.

This rearrangement joins TRBV5-4 to TRBJ1-6; TRBD1 is a possible D gene (6 bases). Germline-derived CDR1 and CDR2 are SGHNT and YYREEE (reference sequence). V shed 3 bases and J shed 8 bases, with 9 bases lying between them. The CDR3 length is 13 residues. The CDR3 coding sequence is TGTGCCAGCAGCTACCCAGGGGATTCACCCCTCCACTTT. This codes for CASSYPGDSPLHF.

This rearrangement joins TRBV5-8 to TRBJ1-2; D ambiguous. The germline gives CDR1 SGHTS, CDR2 YDEGEE. Trimming left V 1 base short and J 3 bases short, with 10 bases between. The CDR3 spans 14 residues. CDR3 DNA sequence: TGTGCCAGCAGCTTGAGCGCAGCCTACTATGGCTACACCTTC. Its translation is CASSLSAAYYGYTF.

The V call is TRBV30, the J call TRBJ1-2, with D possibly matching TRBD1 (5 bases). Germline V gives CDR1 GTSNPN, CDR2 SVGIG (reference sequence). The CDR3 spans 11 residues. With 4 bases removed from V and 6 bases from J, the gap between germline ends came to 9 bases. CDR3 residues: CAWTGGNGYTF. CDR3 in DNA: TGTGCCTGGACCGGGGGGAATGGCTACACCTTC.

CDR3 protein: CASSSRQPEKLFF. For the CDR3, the DNA is TGTGCCAGCAGCTCCCGACAGCCAGAAAAACTGTTTTTT. The chain links TRBV5-6 to TRBJ1-4; D possibly corresponds to TRBD1 (5 bases). CDR1 is SGHDT and CDR2 is YYEEEE in the germline V gene. The V gene lost 3 bases and the J gene lost 8 bases, with 11 bases spanning the gap. The CDR3 totals 13 residues.

This rearrangement joins TRBV25-1 to TRBJ2-7; 9 bases are shared with TRBD2. Per the germline V gene, CDR1 is MGHDK and CDR2 is SYGVNS. After removal of 1 base from V and 4 bases from J, the junction contained 8 bases not matched to a gene. This CDR3 has 16 residues. The CDR3 bases are TGTGCCAGCAGTGAATTGGGCGGGAGGGCCGTGTACGAGCAGTACTTC. This translates into CASSELGGRAVYEQYF.

V is TRBV6-5 and J is TRBJ2-7; possible D gene TRBD2, 6 bases. V shed 5 bases and J shed 3 bases, with 11 bases lying between them. Germline V CDR1 and CDR2: MNHEY, SVGAGI. The CDR3 covers 13 residues. CDR3 coding DNA: TGTGCCAGCAGTAGCGGGCGAAACTACGAGCAGTACTTC. It yields the protein CASSSGRNYEQYF.

V gene TRBV5-1 combines with J gene TRBJ2-6; no definite D call. This CDR3 contains 16 residues. CDR1 is SGHRS and CDR2 is YFSETQ in the germline V gene. V lost 6 bases and J 0 bases, leaving 13 bases between the germline ends. The CDR3 nucleotides are TGCGCCAGCACGCGAGGAATAGTCTCTGGGGCCAACGTCCTGACTTTC. Its protein is CASTRGIVSGANVLTF.

The chain links TRBV5-6 to TRBJ2-7; weak D call: TRBD1 (6 bases). Deletions cut 3 bases from V and 3 bases from J, with 13 bases between. Germline V CDR1 and CDR2: SGHDT, YYEEEE. CDR3 size: 14 residues. CDR3 bases: TGTGCCAGCAGCTCAAGCAGGGGATTCTACGAGCAGTACTTC. The encoded protein is CASSSSRGFYEQYF.